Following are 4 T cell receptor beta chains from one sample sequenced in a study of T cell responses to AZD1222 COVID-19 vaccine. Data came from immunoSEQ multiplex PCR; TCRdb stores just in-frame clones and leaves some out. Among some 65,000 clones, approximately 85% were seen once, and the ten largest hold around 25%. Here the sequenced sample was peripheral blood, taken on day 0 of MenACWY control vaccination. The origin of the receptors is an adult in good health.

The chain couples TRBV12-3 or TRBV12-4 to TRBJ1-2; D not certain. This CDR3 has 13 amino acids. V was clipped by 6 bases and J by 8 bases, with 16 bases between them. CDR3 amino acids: CASSLRGVGGYTF. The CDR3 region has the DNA TGTGCCAGCAGCCTTCGTGGGGTTGGCGGCTACACCTTC.

In nucleotides, the CDR3 is TGTGCCAGCAGTGAATGGGGGCAGGGTCGGGACGAGCAGTACTTC. Protein sequence: CASSEWGQGRDEQYF. The V call is TRBV25-1, the J call TRBJ2-7, with a possible D match to TRBD1 (6 bases). CDR3 length: 15 amino acids. With 1 base removed from V and 5 bases from J, the gap between germline ends came to 15 bases. Germline CDR1 reads MGHDK; CDR2 reads SYGVNS.

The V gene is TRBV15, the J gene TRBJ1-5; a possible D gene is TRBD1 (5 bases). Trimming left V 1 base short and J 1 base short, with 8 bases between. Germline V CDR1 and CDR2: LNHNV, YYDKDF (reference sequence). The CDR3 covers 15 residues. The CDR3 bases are TGTGCCACCAGCAGAGCCAGGGAAAGCAATCAGCCCCAGCATTTT. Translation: CATSRARESNQPQHF.

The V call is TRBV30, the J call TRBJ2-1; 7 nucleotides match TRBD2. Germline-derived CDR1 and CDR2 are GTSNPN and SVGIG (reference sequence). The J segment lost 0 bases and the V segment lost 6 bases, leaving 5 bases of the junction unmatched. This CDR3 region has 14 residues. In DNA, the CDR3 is TGTGCCTGCGAAACGGGGGGCTCCTACAATGAGCAGTTCTTC. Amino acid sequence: CACETGGSYNEQFF.